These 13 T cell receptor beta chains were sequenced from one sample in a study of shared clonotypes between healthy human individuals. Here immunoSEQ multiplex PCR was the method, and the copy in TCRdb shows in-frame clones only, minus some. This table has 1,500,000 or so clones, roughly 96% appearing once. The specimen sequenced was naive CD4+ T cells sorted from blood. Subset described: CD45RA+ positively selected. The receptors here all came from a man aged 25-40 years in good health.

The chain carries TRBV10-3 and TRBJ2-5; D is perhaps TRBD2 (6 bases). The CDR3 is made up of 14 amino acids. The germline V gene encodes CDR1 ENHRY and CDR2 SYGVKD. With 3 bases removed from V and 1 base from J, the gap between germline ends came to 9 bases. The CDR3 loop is CAISDSGLQETQYF. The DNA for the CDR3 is TGTGCCATCAGTGACTCGGGACTCCAAGAGACCCAGTACTTC.

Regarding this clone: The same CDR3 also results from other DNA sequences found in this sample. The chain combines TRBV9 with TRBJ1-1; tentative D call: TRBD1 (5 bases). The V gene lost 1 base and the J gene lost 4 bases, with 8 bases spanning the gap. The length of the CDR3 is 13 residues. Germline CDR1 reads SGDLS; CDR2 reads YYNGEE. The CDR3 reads CASSVTGLTEAFF. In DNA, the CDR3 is TGTGCCAGCAGCGTAACGGGGCTCACTGAAGCTTTCTTT.

The CDR3 reads CASSPKTGGSQPQHF. The CDR3 nucleotides read TGTGCCAGCAGTCCAAAAACAGGGGGCTCTCAGCCCCAGCATTTT. J is TRBJ1-5 and V is TRBV6-1; TRBD1 matches at 9 bases. The CDR3 spans 15 residues. Germline V gives CDR1 MNHNS, CDR2 SASEGT. V gave up 5 bases and J gave up 6 bases; unmatched junction bases: 8.

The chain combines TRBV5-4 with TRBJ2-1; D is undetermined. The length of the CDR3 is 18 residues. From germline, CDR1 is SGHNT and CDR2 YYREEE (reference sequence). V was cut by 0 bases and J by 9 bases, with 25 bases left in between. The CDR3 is CASSLANAVSVGYSEQFF. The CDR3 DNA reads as TGTGCCAGCAGCTTGGCAAATGCCGTCAGTGTCGGGTATAGTGAGCAGTTCTTC.

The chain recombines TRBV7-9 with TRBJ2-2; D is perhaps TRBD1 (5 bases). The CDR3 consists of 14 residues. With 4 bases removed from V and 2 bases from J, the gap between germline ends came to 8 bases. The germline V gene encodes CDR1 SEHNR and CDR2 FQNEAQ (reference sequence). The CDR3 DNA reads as TGTGCCAGCAGCTATTGGACAAACACCGGGGAGCTGTTTTTT. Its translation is CASSYWTNTGELFF.

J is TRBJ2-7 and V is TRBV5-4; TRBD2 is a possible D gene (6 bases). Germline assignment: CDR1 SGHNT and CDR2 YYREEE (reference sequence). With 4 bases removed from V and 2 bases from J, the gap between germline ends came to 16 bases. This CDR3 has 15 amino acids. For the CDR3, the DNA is TGTGCCAGCAGCCCCGGGGGACTGAAAGCCTACGAGCAGTACTTC. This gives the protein CASSPGGLKAYEQYF.

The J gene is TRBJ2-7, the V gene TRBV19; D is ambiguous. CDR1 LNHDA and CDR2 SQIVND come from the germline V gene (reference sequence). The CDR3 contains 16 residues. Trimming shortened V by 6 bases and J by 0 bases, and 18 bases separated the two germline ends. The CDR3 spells CASRGPWQANSYEQYF. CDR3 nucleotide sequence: TGTGCCAGTAGAGGCCCGTGGCAGGCAAACTCCTACGAGCAGTACTTC.

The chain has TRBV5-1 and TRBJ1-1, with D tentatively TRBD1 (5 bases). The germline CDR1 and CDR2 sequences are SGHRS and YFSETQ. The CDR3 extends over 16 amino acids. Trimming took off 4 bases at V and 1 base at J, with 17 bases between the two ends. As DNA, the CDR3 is TGCGCCAGCAGCCCAAATTCTGTTACAGGGAACACTGAAGCTTTCTTT. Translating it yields CASSPNSVTGNTEAFF.

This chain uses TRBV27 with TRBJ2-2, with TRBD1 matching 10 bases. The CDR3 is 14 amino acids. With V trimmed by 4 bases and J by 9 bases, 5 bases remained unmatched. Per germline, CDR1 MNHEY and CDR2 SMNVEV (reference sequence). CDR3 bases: TGTGCCAGCAGTTCGACAGGGGGCAGCCGGGAGCTGTTTTTT. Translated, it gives CASSSTGGSRELFF.

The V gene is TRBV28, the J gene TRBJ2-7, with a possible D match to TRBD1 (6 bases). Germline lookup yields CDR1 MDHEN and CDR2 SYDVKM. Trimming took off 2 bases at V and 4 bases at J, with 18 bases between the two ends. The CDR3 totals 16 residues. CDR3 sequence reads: CASSLTGRGRGYEQYF. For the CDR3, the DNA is TGTGCCAGCAGTTTAACGGGTCGGGGCAGGGGTTACGAGCAGTACTTC.

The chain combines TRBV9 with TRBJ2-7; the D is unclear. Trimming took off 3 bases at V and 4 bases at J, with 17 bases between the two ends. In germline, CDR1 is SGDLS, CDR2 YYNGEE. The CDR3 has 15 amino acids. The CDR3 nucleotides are TGTGCCAGCAGCGCTCACGAGCCCCTTGAGTACGAGCAGTACTTC. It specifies CASSAHEPLEYEQYF.

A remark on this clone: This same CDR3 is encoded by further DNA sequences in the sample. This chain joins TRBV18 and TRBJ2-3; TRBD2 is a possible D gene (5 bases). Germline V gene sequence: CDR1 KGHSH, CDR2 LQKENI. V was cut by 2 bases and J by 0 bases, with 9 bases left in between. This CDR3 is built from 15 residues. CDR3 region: CASSPRTGSTDTQYF. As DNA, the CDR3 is TGTGCCAGCTCACCAAGGACGGGAAGCACAGATACGCAGTATTTT.

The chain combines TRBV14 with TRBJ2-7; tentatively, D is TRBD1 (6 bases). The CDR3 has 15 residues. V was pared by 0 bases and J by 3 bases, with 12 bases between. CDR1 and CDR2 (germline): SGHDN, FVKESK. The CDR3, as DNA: TGTGCCAGCAGCCAAGATGTGGCCAGGGGCTACGAGCAGTACTTC. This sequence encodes CASSQDVARGYEQYF.